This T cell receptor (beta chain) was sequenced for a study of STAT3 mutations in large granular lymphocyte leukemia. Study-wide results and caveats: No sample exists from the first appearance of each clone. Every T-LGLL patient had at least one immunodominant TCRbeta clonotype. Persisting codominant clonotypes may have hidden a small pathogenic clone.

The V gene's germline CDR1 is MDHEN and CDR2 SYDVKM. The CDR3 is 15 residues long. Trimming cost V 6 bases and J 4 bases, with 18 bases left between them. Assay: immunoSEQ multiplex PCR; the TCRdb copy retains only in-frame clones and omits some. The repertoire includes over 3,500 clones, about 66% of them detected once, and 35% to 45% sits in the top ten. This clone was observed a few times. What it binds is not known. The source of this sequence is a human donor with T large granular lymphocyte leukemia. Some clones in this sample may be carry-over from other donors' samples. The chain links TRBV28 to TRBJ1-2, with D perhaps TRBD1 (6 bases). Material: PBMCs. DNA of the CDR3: TGTGCCAGCAGCCCTACCGACAGGCCTTCCTATGGCTACACCTTC. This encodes CASSPTDRPSYGYTF.